These 16 T cell receptor beta chains were all obtained from the same sample, sequenced in a study of control samples from healthy donors and cancer patients. Profiling relied on immunoSEQ multiplex PCR, and the TCRdb table lists in-frame clones only, not all of them. The sample contains approximately 190,000 clones, roughly nine tenths of which appear only once. Sequences were obtained from blood. These receptors were collected from a man younger than 45 in good health.

The rearrangement joins TRBV30 to TRBJ2-3, with TRBD1 matching 7 bases. V dropped 1 base and J dropped 4; count of bases not matched to a gene: 8. Germline V CDR1 and CDR2: GTSNPN, SVGIG (reference sequence). The CDR3 extends over 15 amino acids. CDR3 sequence (DNA): TGTGCCTGGAGTGAGACAGGGCGTTTCCCAGATACGCAGTATTTT. Translation gives CAWSETGRFPDTQYF.

This clone was seen at least ten times. The V gene is TRBV7-6, the J gene TRBJ1-1; 7 nucleotides align to TRBD1. Germline V gives CDR1 SGHVS, CDR2 FNYEAQ. V was clipped by 5 bases and J by 0 bases; unmatched bases: 6. The CDR3 has 15 residues. CDR3 amino acids: CASSPEGGLNTEAFF. In nucleotides, the CDR3 is TGTGCCAGCAGCCCTGAAGGGGGCTTGAACACTGAAGCTTTCTTT.

The chain carries TRBV29-1 and TRBJ1-1; possible D gene TRBD1, 5 bases. Germline V gives CDR1 SQVTM, CDR2 ANQGSEA. Trimming took 0 bases from V and 10 from J, leaving 9 bases between them. This CDR3 spans 11 amino acids. The CDR3, as DNA: TGCAGCGTTGAAGACCTCGGGGGAGCTTTCTTT. Amino acid sequence: CSVEDLGGAFF.

V and J are TRBV9 and TRBJ2-3; D is perhaps TRBD2 (6 bases). Germline V lookup: CDR1 SGDLS, CDR2 YYNGEE. V lost 0 bases, J lost 1 base, and 9 bases lay in between. CDR3 length: 15 residues. The CDR3 loop is CASSVDPSGTDTQYF. CDR3 DNA sequence: TGTGCCAGCAGCGTAGATCCTAGCGGCACAGATACGCAGTATTTT.

This chain connects TRBV6-5 to TRBJ2-7; either TRBD1 or TRBD2 may fit D (6 bases each). The CDR3 consists of 15 residues. Trimming shortened V by 6 bases and J by 2 bases, and 17 bases separated the two germline ends. From germline, CDR1 is MNHEY and CDR2 SVGAGI. The CDR3 coding sequence is TGTGCCAGCAGAATTAATGACGGGGGCGCCTACGAGCAGTACTTC. Its translation: CASRINDGGAYEQYF.

The rearrangement joins TRBV12-3 or TRBV12-4 to TRBJ1-2, with 8 bases lining up with TRBD1. V lost 6 bases to trimming and J lost 4 bases; unmatched junction nucleotides: 4. This CDR3 has 13 residues. The CDR3 region has the DNA TGTGCCAGCAGGACCGGACAGGGCTATGGCTACACCTTC. Translated, it gives CASRTGQGYGYTF.

In DNA, the CDR3 is TGTGCCAGCAGCTCGTACCGGGACAGGGGGCATCGTGAGTACTTC. As protein: CASSSYRDRGHREYF. The V gene is TRBV5-4, the J gene TRBJ2-7; 12 nucleotides agree with TRBD1. Germline trimming cut 3 bases from V and 11 bases from J; bases unmatched to any gene: 12. Germline V CDR1 and CDR2: SGHNT, YYREEE (reference sequence). This CDR3 region has 15 residues.

For the CDR3, the DNA is TGTGCCAGCAGCGTAGCTAGTAGTGCAGATACGCAGTATTTT. Amino acid sequence: CASSVASSADTQYF. This chain joins TRBV9 and TRBJ2-3; D is unclear. Trimming left V 0 bases short and J 4 bases short, with 9 bases between. The CDR3 length is 14 residues. CDR1 and CDR2 from the germline V gene are SGDLS and YYNGEE. The full variable domain, in which reference TRBV9 and TRBJ2-3 provide the parts outside the CDR3, is DSGVTQTPKHLITATGQRVTLRCSPRSGDLSVYWYQQSLDQGLQFLIQYYNGEERAKGNILERFSAQQFPDLHSELNLSSLELGDSALYFCASSVASSADTQYFGPGTRLTVL.

V is TRBV24-1 and J is TRBJ2-2; 7 positions agree with TRBD1. CDR1 is KGHDR and CDR2 is SFDVKD in the germline V gene. The ends lost 8 bases at V and 4 bases at J; junction bases unmatched: 3. This CDR3 spans 13 amino acids. This chain's CDR3 is CATMGTVTGELFF. The CDR3 DNA follows: TGTGCCACCATGGGGACAGTCACCGGGGAGCTGTTTTTT.

The chain recombines TRBV3-1 (or the pseudogene TRBV3-2) with TRBJ1-2; 7 bases align to TRBD1. Germline V CDR1 and CDR2: LGHDT, YNNKEL (reference sequence). This CDR3 comprises 14 residues. J was trimmed by 0 bases and V by 8 bases; bases with no gene match: 6. DNA of the CDR3: TGTGCCAGCGCGCGACAGGGTTCTAACTATGGCTACACCTTC. Translated, it gives CASARQGSNYGYTF.

The rearrangement uses TRBV11-2 and TRBJ1-3, with D unclear. V gave up 1 base and J gave up 9 bases, with 13 bases separating them. This CDR3 spans 14 amino acids. Germline CDR1 and CDR2: SGHAT and FQNNGV. CDR3 nucleotide sequence: TGTGCCAGCAGCTTAGTATCAGTGGAAGTCACCATATATTTT. Residues: CASSLVSVEVTIYF. The full variable domain, rest sourced from reference TRBV11-2 and TRBJ1-3, is EAGVAQSPRYKIIEKRQSVAFWCNPISGHATLYWYQQILGQGPKLLIQFQNNGVVDDSQLPKDRFSAERLKGVDSTLKIQPAKLEDSAVYLCASSLVSVEVTIYFGEGSWLTVV.

CDR3 sequence (DNA): TGTGCCTGGTCCCGAGGTGCGGACACTGAAGCTTTCTTT. Protein: CAWSRGADTEAFF. The J gene is TRBJ1-1, the V gene TRBV30, with D hard to call. Germline CDR1 GTSNPN, CDR2 SVGIG (reference sequence). The CDR3 consists of 13 residues. The germline V and J ends were trimmed by 5 bases and 3 bases, with 13 bases remaining between them.

J is TRBJ2-2 and V is TRBV30; maybe TRBD1 (6 bases). V lost 0 bases, J lost 6 bases, and 11 bases lay in between. Germline lookup yields CDR1 GTSNPN and CDR2 SVGIG (reference sequence). The CDR3 extends over 14 amino acids. CDR3 sequence: CAWSVFGGPGELFF. CDR3 coding DNA: TGTGCCTGGAGTGTGTTTGGGGGCCCCGGGGAGCTGTTTTTT. Variable domain in full (rest from reference TRBV30 and TRBJ2-2): SQTIHQWPATLVQPVGSPLSLECTVEGTSNPNLYWYRQAAGRGLQLLFYSVGIGQISSEVPQNLSASRPQDRQFILSSKKLLLSDSGFYLCAWSVFGGPGELFFGEGSRLTVL.

The chain uses TRBV2 and TRBJ1-4, with 9 bases matching TRBD1. After removal of 6 bases from V and 5 bases from J, the junction contained 4 bases not matched to a gene. CDR1 is SNHLY, CDR2 FYNNEI, per germline. The CDR3 covers 14 residues. This chain's CDR3 is CASRADRGNEKLFF. The CDR3 nucleotides are TGTGCCAGCAGAGCGGACAGGGGAAATGAAAAACTGTTTTTT. The entire variable domain, with the rest obtained from reference TRBV2 and TRBJ1-4, is as follows: EPEVTQTPSHQVTQMGQEVILRCVPISNHLYFYWYRQILGQKVEFLVSFYNNEISEKSEIFDDQFSVERPDGSNFTLKIRSTKLEDSAMYFCASRADRGNEKLFFGSGTQLSVL.

This chain uses TRBV5-6 with TRBJ1-1; TRBD1 is a possible D gene (6 bases). The length of the CDR3 is 17 residues. V lost 3 bases and J 4 bases, leaving 22 bases between the germline ends. Germline V gene sequence: CDR1 SGHDT, CDR2 YYEEEE. CDR3 bases: TGTGCCAGCAGCTCCGCAGGGGTCTCGGGGAGGGGCACTGAAGCTTTCTTT. This encodes CASSSAGVSGRGTEAFF.

The V gene is TRBV5-1, the J gene TRBJ1-1; possible D gene TRBD1, 5 bases. CDR3 length equals 14 residues. The V gene lost 4 bases and the J gene lost 1 base, with 11 bases spanning the gap. Germline V gene lookup returns CDR1 SGHRS and CDR2 YFSETQ. CDR3 region: CASSGRDSNTEAFF. The CDR3 bases are TGCGCCAGCAGCGGACGGGACTCGAACACTGAAGCTTTCTTT.